These T cell receptor beta chains were read from a single sample in a study of cytomegalovirus exposure and HLA in healthy donors. Assay used: immunoSEQ multiplex PCR; TCRdb lists only in-frame clones, some missing. The sample lists about 160,000 clones, roughly 76% occurring once. The sequenced sample consisted of PBMCs. The origin of the receptors is a woman aged 50 to 60 in good health and CMV-seronegative. The CDR3 runs from the conserved cysteine through the conserved F or W. The D gene is left open where the match is weak. Size values are once, few and many counts, or a class for expanded clones, and some rows have none.

cdr3_length j_call d_call clone_size v_call cdr3_nt cdr3_aa
16 TRBJ2-1 TRBD2 many TRBV4-1 TGCGCCAGCAGCCAAGATAGGACTAGCGGTTGGAGTGAGCAGTTCTTC CASSQDRTSGWSEQFF
17 TRBJ1-6 TRBD1 - TRBV6-1 TGTGCCAGCAGTCAAGGACAGGGTGACCCCTATAATTCACCCCTCCACTTT CASSQGQGDPYNSPLHF
16 TRBJ2-1 TRBD2 - TRBV5-1 TGCGCCAGCAGCGCCACTCTACTAGCGGGAGTTGATGAGCAGTTCTTC CASSATLLAGVDEQFF
17 TRBJ1-5 - - TRBV19 TGTGCCAGTAGTAAGGTCGTGGGAGTCGGGGGCAATCAGCCCCAGCATTTT CASSKVVGVGGNQPQHF
13 TRBJ1-1 - - TRBV4-3 TGCGCCAGCAGCCAAGAATCTACGGGAGAAGCTTTCTTT CASSQESTGEAFF
14 TRBJ1-2 TRBD1 - TRBV5-6 TGTGCCAGCAGAAAAATTGACAGGGCTGATGGCTACACCTTC CASRKIDRADGYTF
16 TRBJ2-1 TRBD1 - TRBV28 TGTGCCAGCAGTATTCCAAGGAAGGGGGCTTCGAATGAGCAGTTCTTC CASSIPRKGASNEQFF
15 TRBJ2-3 TRBD2 - TRBV29-1 TGCAGCGTTGAAGAAGGGCTAGCGGTAGCAGATACGCAGTATTTT CSVEEGLAVADTQYF
14 TRBJ2-7 - few TRBV30 TGTGCCTGGAGCTTAACAGGAGCAGCCTACGAGCAGTACTTC CAWSLTGAAYEQYF
18 TRBJ1-1 - - TRBV7-9 TGTGCCAGCAGCTCACAAGGAGGACCGGGGGGGCCGAACACTGAAGCTTTCTTT CASSSQGGPGGPNTEAFF
17 TRBJ2-5 TRBD2 - TRBV15 TGTGCCACCAGCAGAGATAAGACTAGCGGGAACCAAGAGACCCAGTACTTC CATSRDKTSGNQETQYF
14 TRBJ1-4 - - TRBV7-9 TGTGCCAGCAGCTTAGCCCAAACTAATGAAAAACTGTTTTTT CASSLAQTNEKLFF
15 TRBJ1-6 - - TRBV4-1 TGCGCCAGCAGCCCGCGGGACCGCGGAAATTTCCCCCTCCACTTT CASSPRDRGNFPLHF
14 TRBJ1-1 - - TRBV29-1 TGCAGCGTTGACGGCGGACTTCTGAACACTGAAGCTTTCTTT CSVDGGLLNTEAFF
19 TRBJ2-3 TRBD2 once TRBV14 TGTGCCAGCAGCCAGGATCTACTAGCGGGAGGAAGTAGCACAGATACGCAGTATTTT CASSQDLLAGGSSTDTQYF
13 TRBJ1-1 - - TRBV7-2 TGTGCCAGCAGCCCGAACAGCTTCACTGAAGCTTTCTTT CASSPNSFTEAFF
13 TRBJ2-7 TRBD2 - TRBV5-1 TGCGCCAGCAGCTTAGCGGGGGTCGACGAGCAGTACTTC CASSLAGVDEQYF
15 TRBJ2-7 - - TRBV6-6 TGTGCCAGCAGTTACATCGGTGGGGGCGGAGTAGAGCAGTACTTC CASSYIGGGGVEQYF
14 TRBJ1-1 TRBD1 - TRBV5-1 TGCGCCAGCAGCGCCGGGACAGGGTCCACTGAAGCTTTCTTT CASSAGTGSTEAFF
16 TRBJ1-2 TRBD1 - TRBV4-1 TGCGCCAGCAGCCAAGACGGGACAGGGGTTAACTATGGCTACACCTTC CASSQDGTGVNYGYTF
13 TRBJ1-2 - - TRBV11-2 TGTGCCAGCAGCCGCGGGGGGAACTATGGCTACACCTTC CASSRGGNYGYTF
13 TRBJ1-5 - - TRBV21-1 TGTGCCAGCAGCGAGGCGCGTAATCAGCCCCAGCATTTT CASSEARNQPQHF
15 TRBJ2-1 TRBD2 - TRBV7-8 TGTGCCAGCAGCTCTCGACTAGCGGGGTACAATGAGCAGTTCTTC CASSSRLAGYNEQFF
18 TRBJ2-3 TRBD2 - TRBV12-5 TGTGCTAGTGGTTTGGTAAGAACTAGCGGGGGGAGCACAGATACGCAGTATTTT CASGLVRTSGGSTDTQYF
15 TRBJ2-5 - - TRBV9 TGTGCCAGCAGCGCCCTAGGGACTTTGCAAGAGACCCAGTACTTC CASSALGTLQETQYF
15 TRBJ2-3 TRBD1 - TRBV18 TGTGCCAGCTCAATTAGTTGGGACAGGGAGGATACGCAGTATTTT CASSISWDREDTQYF
15 TRBJ1-2 - - TRBV9 TGTGCCAGCAGCGTAGCACGGGACATTAACTATGGCTACACCTTC CASSVARDINYGYTF
16 TRBJ2-2 TRBD2 - TRBV2 TGTGCCAGCAGTCCCCGGTGGCGGGAGGGCACCGGGGAGCTGTTTTTT CASSPRWREGTGELFF
15 TRBJ2-7 - - TRBV11-2 TGTGCCAGCAGCTTAGAGGACTGGTTTATGGACGAGCAGTACTTC CASSLEDWFMDEQYF
17 TRBJ2-3 TRBD2 - TRBV5-8 TGTGCCAGCACCCTTTACGGCGGGGGGGCTTTCGGAGATACGCAGTATTTT CASTLYGGGAFGDTQYF
15 TRBJ2-3 TRBD2 - TRBV19 TGTGCCAGTAGTACACCGGGACTAGGATCAGATACGCAGTATTTT CASSTPGLGSDTQYF
15 TRBJ2-2 - few TRBV6-1 TGTGCCAGCAGTAACGGGGGACTCGACACCGGGGAGCTGTTTTTT CASSNGGLDTGELFF
15 TRBJ1-4 - - TRBV5-6 TGTGCCAGCAGCGTCCGACAGATGTCTAATGAAAAACTGTTTTTT CASSVRQMSNEKLFF
13 TRBJ1-2 - - TRBV18 TGTGCCAGCTCACCTCAGGTAAACTATGGCTACACCTTC CASSPQVNYGYTF
16 TRBJ2-5 TRBD2 - TRBV2 TGTGCCAGCAGCCCCGGGGGGGGCCGGGGACAAGAGACCCAGTACTTC CASSPGGGRGQETQYF
13 TRBJ1-2 - - TRBV18 TGTGCCAGCTCACCACCGGCACCCTATGGCTACACCTTC CASSPPAPYGYTF
14 TRBJ2-7 - many TRBV4-3 TGCGCCAGCAGCCAAGAGCGGGTTAGGTACGAGCAGTACTTC CASSQERVRYEQYF
16 TRBJ1-5 TRBD1 - TRBV19 TGTGCCAGTAGTACGCCGGGACAGGGTATTAATCAGCCCCAGCATTTT CASSTPGQGINQPQHF
15 TRBJ1-1 TRBD1 - TRBV2 TGTGCCAGCAGTGGCTCTCAGGGGGCATCCACTGAAGCTTTCTTT CASSGSQGASTEAFF
15 TRBJ2-7 TRBD1 - TRBV4-3 TGCGCCAGCAGCCAAGAGGCCGGACAGGGGTACGAGCAGTACTTC CASSQEAGQGYEQYF
11 TRBJ1-1 - - TRBV7-9 TGTGCCAGCAGCTTACGCACTGAAGCTTTCTTT CASSLRTEAFF
15 TRBJ2-7 - - TRBV27 TGTGCCAGCAGTTTTTCCGGAGCCCCTTTCTACGAGCAGTACTTC CASSFSGAPFYEQYF
15 TRBJ2-7 - - TRBV6-1 TGTGCCAGCAGTGGGTCGCGGGGCGACGCTACGGGGCAGTACTTC CASSGSRGDATGQYF